Shown below are 27 T cell receptor beta chains from a single sample sequenced in a study of T cells in Graves' hyperthyroidism and ophthalmopathy. Amplification of TCR beta CDR3 regions used RNA as the template. The TCR CDR3 was amplified in a first-round RT-PCR using the HTBI primer set. TCRdb processed the multiplex PCR reads anew with MiXCR; each CDR3 protein has one entry. The sample contains roughly 380,000 distinct CDR3 sequences, around a sixth of which appear only once. What was sequenced was blood. The receptors originated from a woman aged 40 to 55 with Graves' ophthalmopathy.

The V gene is TRBV27, the J gene TRBJ2-5, with D uncertain. V dropped 1 base and J dropped 2 bases, with 14 bases sitting between them. This CDR3 spans 16 amino acids. Germline V lookup: CDR1 MNHEY, CDR2 SMNVEV (reference sequence). The CDR3 sequence is CASSLLGQALQETQYF. DNA for the CDR3: TGTGCCAGCAGTTTATTGGGTCAGGCGTTGCAAGAGACCCAGTACTTC.

In this sample, this clonotype turned up many times. J is TRBJ2-2 and V is TRBV12-3 or TRBV12-4; D may be TRBD2 (6 bases). Trimming removed 6 bases from V and 4 bases from J, with 15 bases in between. CDR3 length: 15 amino acids. The CDR3 bases are TGTGCCAGCAGCAAGACTAGGAGAGGCACCGGGGAGCTGTTTTTT. This codes for CASSKTRRGTGELFF.

This clonotype was counted at least ten times. The V gene is TRBV27, the J gene TRBJ1-2, with TRBD1 matching over 10 bases. The CDR3 length is 14 residues. The germline gives CDR1 MNHEY, CDR2 SMNVEV (reference sequence). The J segment lost 7 bases and the V segment lost 6 bases, leaving 8 bases of the junction unmatched. The CDR3 DNA reads TGTGCCAGCAGCCCCTCGGGACAGGGGTCTGGCTACACCTTC. This sequence encodes CASSPSGQGSGYTF.

This clonotype was seen ten or more times. The chain links TRBV4-1 to TRBJ1-5; D perhaps matches TRBD1 (5 bases). CDR3 size: 15 residues. V lost 3 bases and J 3 bases, leaving 12 bases between the germline ends. The germline gives CDR1 MGHRA, CDR2 YSYEKL. CDR3 DNA sequence: TGCGCCAGCAGCCAGCAAAGGGGCGACAATCAGCCCCAGCATTTT. It yields the protein CASSQQRGDNQPQHF.

This clonotype was seen ten or more times. This rearrangement joins TRBV12-3 or TRBV12-4 to TRBJ1-4, with D uncertain. The CDR3 is 14 amino acids. V was cut by 4 bases and J by 5 bases, with 11 bases left in between. The chain's CDR3 is CASSWAQGNEKLFF. CDR3 coding DNA: TGTGCCAGCAGTTGGGCCCAAGGCAATGAAAAACTGTTTTTT.

A few counts support this clonotype. CDR3 DNA sequence: TGTGCCTGGACTAAAGGGACAGTGAACACTGAAGCTTTCTTT. Translating gives CAWTKGTVNTEAFF. The V call is TRBV30, the J call TRBJ1-1, with 7 bases identical to TRBD1. V shed 4 bases, J shed 0 bases, and the junction held 5 bases outside the gene matches. Germline V gene lookup returns CDR1 GTSNPN and CDR2 SVGIG (reference sequence). CDR3 length equals 14 residues. Based on the CDR3 plus reference TRBV30 and TRBJ1-1, the full variable domain is SQTIHQWPATLVQPVGSPLSLECTVEGTSNPNLYWYRQAAGRGLQLLFYSVGIGQISSEVPQNLSASRPQDRQFILSSKKLLLSDSGFYLCAWTKGTVNTEAFFGQGTRLTVV.

This clonotype showed up many times. The chain links TRBV4-1 to TRBJ1-5, with TRBD1 as a possible D gene (5 bases). V dropped 1 base and J dropped 4 bases, with 11 bases sitting between them. The CDR3 is 15 residues long. CDR1 is MGHRA and CDR2 is YSYEKL in the germline V gene. The CDR3 sequence: CASSQGGQPNQPQHF. The CDR3 DNA reads TGCGCCAGCAGCCAAGGAGGACAACCGAATCAGCCCCAGCATTTT.

The table lists this clonotype with many counts. V and J are TRBV28 and TRBJ2-7; D call uncertain. Trimming removed 4 bases from V and 2 bases from J, with 15 bases in between. Germline V lookup: CDR1 MDHEN, CDR2 SYDVKM. The CDR3 extends over 15 amino acids. CDR3 in amino acids: CASSSRAPNPYEQYF. The CDR3 DNA follows: TGTGCCAGCAGTTCTCGGGCACCGAATCCCTACGAGCAGTACTTC. Together with reference TRBV28 and TRBJ2-7, the CDR3 gives the full variable domain: DVKVTQSSRYLVKRTGEKVFLECVQDMDHENMFWYRQDPGLGLRLIYFSYDVKMKEKGDIPEGYSVSREKKERFSLILESASTNQTSMYLCASSSRAPNPYEQYFGPGTRLTVT.

This clonotype occurred a few times. The chain couples TRBV27 to TRBJ2-7, with D unresolved. Trimming removed 6 bases at V and 5 bases at J, with 17 bases between. The CDR3 sequence is 14 residues long. Germline-derived CDR1 and CDR2 are MNHEY and SMNVEV (reference sequence). This chain's CDR3 is CASRVSGSYNEQYF. The CDR3 DNA reads TGTGCCAGCAGAGTCTCCGGGTCTTATAACGAGCAGTACTTC.

Ten or more counts support this clonotype. This chain connects TRBV29-1 to TRBJ2-5; D not resolved. The CDR3 sequence is 11 residues long. In germline, CDR1 is SQVTM, CDR2 ANQGSEA. Between the trimmed V and J ends, which lost 4 bases and 7 bases, there was a span of 10 bases. CDR3 DNA sequence: TGCAGCGTTGTGGCCCTAGGGACCCAGTACTTC. This encodes CSVVALGTQYF.

This clonotype was counted many times. This chain uses TRBV7-2 with TRBJ1-6; D is unclear. Germline V lookup: CDR1 SGHTA, CDR2 FQGNSA. V lost 1 base and J lost 2, with 12 bases in between. CDR3 length: 17 amino acids. As DNA, the CDR3 is TGTGCCAGCAGCTTAGGAGGTCGGACGCCCTATAATTCACCCCTCCACTTT. Protein sequence: CASSLGGRTPYNSPLHF.

The chain uses TRBV7-9 and TRBJ2-5; D unresolved. The germline V gene has CDR1 SEHNR and CDR2 FQNEAQ (reference sequence). The CDR3 totals 13 residues. With 3 bases removed from V and 5 bases from J, the gap between germline ends came to 10 bases. The CDR3 spells CASSFSSMETQYF. In DNA form, the CDR3 reads TGTGCCAGCAGCTTTTCCAGTATGGAGACCCAGTACTTC.

This clonotype was found many times. This may be a read error, as it is one base from a much larger clone. Without the conserved terminal phenylalanine or tryptophan, this CDR3 likely stems from a read error. The chain recombines TRBV18 with TRBJ1-2; D is unclear. The V gene lost 0 bases and the J gene lost 4 bases, with 12 bases spanning the gap. Germline CDR1 and CDR2: KGHSH and LQKENI. The CDR3 is 15 amino acids. CDR3: CASSPPSERTYGYTL. The CDR3 DNA sequence: TGTGCCAGCTCACCACCATCAGAGAGGACCTATGGCTACACCCTC.

This clonotype was found many times. V is TRBV10-1 and J is TRBJ2-1, with D possibly being TRBD1 or TRBD2 (5 bases each). The V end lost 6 bases, the J end lost 9 bases, and 27 bases lay between the germline ends. This CDR3 has 17 amino acids. The V gene's germline CDR1 is WNHNN and CDR2 SYGVQD (reference sequence). The CDR3 bases are TGCGCCAGCAGCACCACAACGAGGGGTTCTGGTGCGAGTGAGCAGTTCTTC. Its protein product is CASSTTTRGSGASEQFF.

This clonotype was observed many times. This chain joins TRBV30 and TRBJ2-5; 9 nucleotides align to TRBD1. Germline trimming cut 2 bases from V and 2 bases from J; bases unmatched to any gene: 9. The CDR3 loop spans 16 amino acids. CDR1 is GTSNPN, CDR2 SVGIG, per germline (reference sequence). The CDR3 DNA reads as TGTGCCTGGAGTACAAGGGACAGGGAAGGGCAAGAGACCCAGTACTTC. This gives the protein CAWSTRDREGQETQYF.

This clonotype was detected many times. The V gene is TRBV28, the J gene TRBJ2-5, with 7 bases aligning to TRBD1. The CDR3 consists of 16 residues. Trimming took 6 bases from V and 1 from J; bases not matched to a gene: 11. The V gene's germline CDR1 is MDHEN and CDR2 SYDVKM. CDR3 bases: TGTGCCAGCAGCTTCCCGGGGACAGTGCCCCAAGAGACCCAGTACTTC. Translated, it gives CASSFPGTVPQETQYF.

The table lists this clonotype with many counts. The chain employs TRBV6-1 and TRBJ1-6; 9 positions match TRBD1. Germline V gene data show CDR1 as MNHNS and CDR2 as SASEGT. The junction had 8 bases not matched to a gene; V was cut back by 6 bases and J by 2 bases. There are 17 residues in the CDR3. The CDR3 DNA follows: TGTGCCAGCAGATCACAGGGGGCGATCACCTATAATTCACCCCTCCACTTT. Amino acids: CASRSQGAITYNSPLHF.

This clonotype was recorded at least ten times. One junction end does not reproduce the germline sequence, and a read error may be involved. V gene TRBV7-7 combines with J gene TRBJ2-7; TRBD2 might be the D (5 bases). Germline CDR1 reads SSHAT; CDR2 reads FNYEAQ (reference sequence). This CDR3 has 15 amino acids. The CDR3, as DNA: TGTGCTAGCAGCTTAGATTTGCAGAGGGCCTACGAGCAGTACTTC. As protein: CASSLDLQRAYEQYF.

This clonotype was detected ten times or more. The CDR3: CASSLDRVAYNEQFF. CDR3 DNA sequence: TGTGCCAGCAGTTTGGACAGGGTGGCCTACAATGAGCAGTTCTTC. V is TRBV28 and J is TRBJ2-1; 8 nucleotides match TRBD1. J gave up 2 bases and V 3 bases, and 3 bases lay outside the gene matches. The germline V gene encodes CDR1 MDHEN and CDR2 SYDVKM. The CDR3 loop spans 15 amino acids.

Many counts were recorded for this clonotype. V is TRBV11-2 and J is TRBJ1-2, with TRBD1 as a possible D gene (6 bases). Germline CDR1 is SGHAT and CDR2 is FQNNGV. The CDR3 has 15 residues. The V end lost 4 bases, the J end lost 4 bases, and 16 bases lay between the germline ends. CDR3 sequence: CASSSLRGRLYGYTF. CDR3 nucleotides: TGTGCCAGCAGCTCCCTTCGGGGGCGGCTCTATGGCTACACCTTC.

This clonotype was observed a handful of times. The chain is built from TRBV7-2 and TRBJ1-2; D remains ambiguous. In germline, CDR1 is SGHTA, CDR2 FQGNSA. V dropped 1 base and J dropped 7 bases, with 10 bases sitting between them. This CDR3 comprises 13 residues. The CDR3: CASSLVLFGGYTF. The CDR3 region has the DNA TGTGCCAGCAGCTTAGTGCTGTTTGGTGGCTACACCTTC.

This clonotype was seen repeatedly, ten times or more. The chain couples TRBV7-2 to TRBJ2-7, with 7 bases fitting TRBD1. The CDR3 runs 13 residues. CDR1 is SGHTA, CDR2 FQGNSA, per germline. V gave up 5 bases and J gave up 5 bases; unmatched junction bases: 6. CDR3 amino acids: CASSIQGSHEQYF. Here the CDR3 DNA reads TGTGCCAGCAGCATACAGGGGTCCCACGAGCAGTACTTC.

This clonotype was counted ten times or more. This chain uses TRBV28 with TRBJ2-5; 14 nucleotides line up with TRBD2. Looked up from germline, CDR1 is MDHEN and CDR2 is SYDVKM. The CDR3 has 16 amino acids. V shed 4 bases and J 4 bases; nucleotides not matched to a gene: 5. CDR3 sequence reads: CASSWGLAGVVETQYF. The DNA of the CDR3 is TGTGCCAGCAGTTGGGGACTAGCGGGAGTCGTAGAGACCCAGTACTTC.

This clonotype appeared many times. This rearrangement joins TRBV11-2 to TRBJ2-7, with TRBD2 matching 10 bases. The CDR3 covers 14 residues. Germline V lookup: CDR1 SGHAT, CDR2 FQNNGV. V trimming: 0 bases; J trimming: 5 bases; junction bases outside the gene matches: 1. CDR3 bases: TGTGCCAGCAGCTTAGACACTAGCGGGAACGAGCAGTACTTC. It encodes CASSLDTSGNEQYF. The variable domain in full, completed from reference TRBV11-2 and TRBJ2-7, reads EAGVAQSPRYKIIEKRQSVAFWCNPISGHATLYWYQQILGQGPKLLIQFQNNGVVDDSQLPKDRFSAERLKGVDSTLKIQPAKLEDSAVYLCASSLDTSGNEQYFGPGTRLTVT.

As regards this clonotype: A much larger clone sits a single nucleotide away, making a read error possible. The chain is built from TRBV11-2 and TRBJ2-2, with D perhaps TRBD1 (6 bases). Germline CDR1 and CDR2: SGHAT and FQNNGV. The CDR3 is made up of 14 amino acids. As DNA, the CDR3 is TGTGCCAGCAGGTTAGAACAGGGAACAGGGGAGCTGTTTTTT. It encodes CASRLEQGTGELFF.

This chain links TRBV27 with TRBJ2-5; TRBD2 is a possible D gene (5 bases). Looked up from germline, CDR1 is MNHEY and CDR2 is SMNVEV (reference sequence). Deletions cut 6 bases from V and 2 bases from J, with 10 bases between. The CDR3 is 13 residues long. CDR3 sequence reads: CASSNRRQETQYF. CDR3 bases: TGTGCCAGCAGCAACCGGAGGCAAGAGACCCAGTACTTC.

The chain is built from TRBV30 and TRBJ1-1; TRBD1 matches at 9 bases. The ends lost 5 bases at V and 5 bases at J; junction bases unmatched: 15. Germline CDR1 GTSNPN, CDR2 SVGIG (reference sequence). The CDR3 loop spans 16 amino acids. The CDR3 region has the DNA TGTGCCTGGGTTTATCCGGGACAGGGAAAGGGGACTGAAGCTTTCTTT. It codes for CAWVYPGQGKGTEAFF.